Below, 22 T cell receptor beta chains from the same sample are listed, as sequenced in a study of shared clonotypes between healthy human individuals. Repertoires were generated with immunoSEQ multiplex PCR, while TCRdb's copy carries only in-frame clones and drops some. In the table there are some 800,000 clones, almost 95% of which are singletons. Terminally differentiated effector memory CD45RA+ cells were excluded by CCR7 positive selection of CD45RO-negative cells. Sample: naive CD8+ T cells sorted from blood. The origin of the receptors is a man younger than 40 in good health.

CDR3 nucleotide sequence: TGCGCCAGCAGCCAAGATAGGGGACGCTATGGCTACACCTTC. It encodes CASSQDRGRYGYTF. The chain recombines TRBV4-1 with TRBJ1-2; D is perhaps TRBD1 (5 bases). Germline V gene lookup returns CDR1 MGHRA and CDR2 YSYEKL. V lost 0 bases and J lost 4, with 9 bases in between. The CDR3 covers 14 residues.

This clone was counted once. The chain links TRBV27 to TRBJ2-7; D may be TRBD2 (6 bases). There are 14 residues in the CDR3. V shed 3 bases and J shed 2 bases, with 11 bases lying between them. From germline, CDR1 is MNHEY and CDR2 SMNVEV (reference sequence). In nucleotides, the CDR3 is TGTGCCAGCAGTTTTGGCGGGACCACCTACGAGCAGTACTTC. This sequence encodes CASSFGGTTYEQYF.

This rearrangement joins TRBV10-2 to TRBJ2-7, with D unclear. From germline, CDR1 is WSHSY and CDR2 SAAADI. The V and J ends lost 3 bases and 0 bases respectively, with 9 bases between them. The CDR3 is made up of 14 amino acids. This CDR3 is CASSDESTSYEQYF. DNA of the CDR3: TGCGCCAGCAGTGACGAGTCGACCTCCTACGAGCAGTACTTC.

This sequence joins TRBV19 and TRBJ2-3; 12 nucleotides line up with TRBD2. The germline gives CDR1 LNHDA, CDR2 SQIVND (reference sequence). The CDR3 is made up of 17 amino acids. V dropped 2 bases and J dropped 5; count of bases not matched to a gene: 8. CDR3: CASSISTLAGGVDTQYF. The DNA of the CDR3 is TGTGCCAGTAGTATAAGCACCCTAGCGGGAGGGGTAGATACGCAGTATTTT.

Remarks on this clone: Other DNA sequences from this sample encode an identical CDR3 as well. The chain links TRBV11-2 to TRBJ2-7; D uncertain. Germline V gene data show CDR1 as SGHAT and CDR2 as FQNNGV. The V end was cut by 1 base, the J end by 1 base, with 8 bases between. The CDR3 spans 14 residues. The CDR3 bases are TGTGCCAGCAGCTTAGGTGGTAGATCCTACGAGCAGTACTTC. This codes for CASSLGGRSYEQYF.

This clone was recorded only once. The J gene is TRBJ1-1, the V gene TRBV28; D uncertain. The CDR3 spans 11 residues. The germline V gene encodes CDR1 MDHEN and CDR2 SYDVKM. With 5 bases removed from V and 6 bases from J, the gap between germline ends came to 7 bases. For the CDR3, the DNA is TGTGCCAGCAGTGGAAGCGCTGAAGCTTTCTTT. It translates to CASSGSAEAFF.

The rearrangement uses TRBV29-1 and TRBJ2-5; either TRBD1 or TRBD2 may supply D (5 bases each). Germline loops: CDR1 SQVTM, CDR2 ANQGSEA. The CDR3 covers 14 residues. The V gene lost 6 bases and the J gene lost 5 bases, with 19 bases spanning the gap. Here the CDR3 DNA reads TGCAGCGTCTATTGGGACCTCCGAAGCGAGACCCAGTACTTC. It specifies CSVYWDLRSETQYF.

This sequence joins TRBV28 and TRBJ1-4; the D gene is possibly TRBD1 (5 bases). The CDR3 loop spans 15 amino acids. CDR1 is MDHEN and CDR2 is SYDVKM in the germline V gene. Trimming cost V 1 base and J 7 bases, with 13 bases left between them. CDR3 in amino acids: CASSLSEGGGEKLFF. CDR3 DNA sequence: TGTGCCAGCAGTTTATCTGAGGGCGGGGGTGAAAAACTGTTTTTT.

Here the CDR3 DNA reads TGTGCCAGCGATCAGGGGGGAGAGCAGTTCTTC. It translates to CASDQGGEQFF. The chain employs TRBV2 and TRBJ2-1; D possibly corresponds to TRBD1 (7 bases). Per the germline V gene, CDR1 is SNHLY and CDR2 is FYNNEI. The germline V and J ends were trimmed by 8 bases and 10 bases, with 12 bases remaining between them. CDR3 length: 11 residues.

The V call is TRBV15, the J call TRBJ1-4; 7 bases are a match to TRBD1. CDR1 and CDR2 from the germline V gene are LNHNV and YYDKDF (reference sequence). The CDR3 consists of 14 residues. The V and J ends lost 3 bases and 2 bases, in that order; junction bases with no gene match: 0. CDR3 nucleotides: TGTGCCACCAGCAGGACAGGGACTAATGAAAAACTGTTTTTT. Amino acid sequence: CATSRTGTNEKLFF.

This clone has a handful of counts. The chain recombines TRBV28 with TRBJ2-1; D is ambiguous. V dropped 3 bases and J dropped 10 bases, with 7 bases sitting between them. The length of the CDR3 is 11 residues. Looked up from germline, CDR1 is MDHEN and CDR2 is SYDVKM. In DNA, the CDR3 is TGTGCCAGCAGTTTTTCCGGAGAGCAGTTCTTC. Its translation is CASSFSGEQFF.

CDR3 nucleotides: TGTGCCAGCAGTGACCCGGGACACCTCTACACCTTC. Protein sequence: CASSDPGHLYTF. This chain joins TRBV28 and TRBJ1-2, with a possible D match to TRBD1 (6 bases). CDR3 size: 12 residues. Trimming took 5 bases from V and 10 from J, leaving 14 bases between them. CDR1 and CDR2 from the germline V gene are MDHEN and SYDVKM.

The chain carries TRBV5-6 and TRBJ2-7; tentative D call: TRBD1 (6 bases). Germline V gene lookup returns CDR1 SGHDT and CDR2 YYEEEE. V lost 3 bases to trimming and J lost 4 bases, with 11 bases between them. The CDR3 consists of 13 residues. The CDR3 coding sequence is TGTGCCAGCAGCTACGGACAGTTGTACGAGCAGTACTTC. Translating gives CASSYGQLYEQYF.

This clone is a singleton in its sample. The CDR3 DNA sequence: TGTGCCAGCAGCGTAAGGGGGTCTCGACTAGCCGGACGGGACAATGAGCAGTTCTTC. It is translated as CASSVRGSRLAGRDNEQFF. The rearrangement joins TRBV9 to TRBJ2-1; possible D gene TRBD2, 7 bases. The CDR3 loop spans 19 amino acids. The germline gives CDR1 SGDLS, CDR2 YYNGEE. V lost 1 base and J lost 5, with 25 bases in between.

The CDR3 DNA reads TGCAGCGTTGGGGAGTGGCTAGCGAACCAAGAGACCCAGTACTTC. As protein: CSVGEWLANQETQYF. The rearrangement joins TRBV29-1 to TRBJ2-5; a possible D gene is TRBD2 (6 bases). The CDR3 has 15 residues. Germline V gives CDR1 SQVTM, CDR2 ANQGSEA. V lost 4 bases and J lost 0, with 15 bases in between.

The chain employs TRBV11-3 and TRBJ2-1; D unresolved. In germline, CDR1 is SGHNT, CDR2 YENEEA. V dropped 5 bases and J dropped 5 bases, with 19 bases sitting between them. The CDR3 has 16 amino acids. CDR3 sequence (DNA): TGTGCCAGCAGCCACCTGGACGGATCCGTGGACAATGAGCAGTTCTTC. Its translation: CASSHLDGSVDNEQFF.

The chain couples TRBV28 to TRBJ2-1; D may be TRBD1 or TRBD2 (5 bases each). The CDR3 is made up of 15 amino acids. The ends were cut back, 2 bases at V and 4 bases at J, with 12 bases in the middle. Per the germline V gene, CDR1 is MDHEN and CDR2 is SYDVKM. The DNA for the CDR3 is TGTGCCAGCAGTTTAGGTGGGGACCCATACAATGAGCAGTTCTTC. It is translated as CASSLGGDPYNEQFF.

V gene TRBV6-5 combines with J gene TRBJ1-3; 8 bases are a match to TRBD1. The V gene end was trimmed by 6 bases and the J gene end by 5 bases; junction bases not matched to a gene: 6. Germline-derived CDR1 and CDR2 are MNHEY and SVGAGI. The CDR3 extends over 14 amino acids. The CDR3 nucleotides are TGTGCCAGCAGCCCCGGACAGGGTAGAAACACCATATATTTT. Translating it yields CASSPGQGRNTIYF.

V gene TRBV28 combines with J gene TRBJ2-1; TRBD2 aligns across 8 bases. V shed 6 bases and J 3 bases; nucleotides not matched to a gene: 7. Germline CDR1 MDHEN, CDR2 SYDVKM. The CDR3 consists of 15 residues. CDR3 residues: CASSLSGILYNEQFF. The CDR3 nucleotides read TGTGCCAGCAGCCTTAGCGGGATCCTCTACAATGAGCAGTTCTTC.

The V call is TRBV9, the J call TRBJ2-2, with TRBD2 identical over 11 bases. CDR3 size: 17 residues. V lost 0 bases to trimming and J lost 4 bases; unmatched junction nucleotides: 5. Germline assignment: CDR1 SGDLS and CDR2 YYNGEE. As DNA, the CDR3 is TGTGCCAGCAGCGTAGGGGGACTAGCGGACCTCACCGGGGAGCTGTTTTTT. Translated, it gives CASSVGGLADLTGELFF. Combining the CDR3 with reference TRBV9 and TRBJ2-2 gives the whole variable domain DSGVTQTPKHLITATGQRVTLRCSPRSGDLSVYWYQQSLDQGLQFLIQYYNGEERAKGNILERFSAQQFPDLHSELNLSSLELGDSALYFCASSVGGLADLTGELFFGEGSRLTVL.

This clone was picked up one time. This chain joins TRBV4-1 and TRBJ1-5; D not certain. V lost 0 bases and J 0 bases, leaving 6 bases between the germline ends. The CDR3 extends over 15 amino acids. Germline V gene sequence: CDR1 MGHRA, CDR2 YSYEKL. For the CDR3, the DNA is TGCGCCAGCAGCCAAGATACGGGTAGCAATCAGCCCCAGCATTTT. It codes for CASSQDTGSNQPQHF.

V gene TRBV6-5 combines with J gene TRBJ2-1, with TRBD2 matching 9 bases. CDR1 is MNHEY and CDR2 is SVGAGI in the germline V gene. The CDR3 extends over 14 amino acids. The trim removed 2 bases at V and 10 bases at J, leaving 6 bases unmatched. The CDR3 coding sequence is TGTGCCAGCAGTTACGGCGGGAGGGCGGGAGAGCAGTTCTTC. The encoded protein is CASSYGGRAGEQFF.